This T cell receptor beta chain was documented in a study of radiotherapy plus CTLA-4 blockade in lung cancer. On the study more broadly: Disease control reached 31%, with objective responses in about 19%. Study-level results: Tumor-origin TCR clones grew in blood after radiotherapy plus ipilimumab.

Focal radiation plus CTLA-4 blockade with ipilimumab was administered to patients who had chemo-refractory metastatic non-small-cell lung cancer. The assay was immunoSEQ multiplex PCR, and TCRdb's table has in-frame clones only and misses some. Among 70,000 to 85,000 clones listed, 70% to 85% were seen once. On this clone: Its matching antigen is unknown.

The sample consisted of peripheral blood, taken from a patient treated with radiotherapy plus ipilimumab. The TCR was taken from a human donor with non-small cell lung cancer whose response to radiotherapy plus ipilimumab could not be evaluated.

The CDR3 DNA follows: TGTGCCAGCGGTGGGGAGAATGAGCAGTTCTTC. Translation: CASGGENEQFF. The rearrangement joins TRBV2 to TRBJ2-1; D may be TRBD2 (5 bases). This CDR3 contains 11 residues. CDR1 and CDR2 (germline): SNHLY, FYNNEI. Trimming left V 8 bases short and J 7 bases short, with 9 bases between.